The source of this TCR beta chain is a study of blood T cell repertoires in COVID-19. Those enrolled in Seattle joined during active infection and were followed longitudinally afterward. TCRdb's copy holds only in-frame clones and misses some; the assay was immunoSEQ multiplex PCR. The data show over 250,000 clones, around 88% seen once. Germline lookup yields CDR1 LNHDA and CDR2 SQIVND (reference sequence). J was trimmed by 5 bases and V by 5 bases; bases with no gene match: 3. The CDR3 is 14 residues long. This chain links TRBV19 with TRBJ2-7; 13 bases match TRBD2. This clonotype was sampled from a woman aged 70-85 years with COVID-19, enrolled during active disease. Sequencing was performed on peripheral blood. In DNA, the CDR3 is TGTGCCAGTAGTCCGGGGACTAGCGGGAACGAGCAGTACTTC. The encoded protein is CASSPGTSGNEQYF.